The 12 T cell receptor beta chains listed next were all sequenced from one sample in a study of T cell repertoires in cytomegalovirus infection. These receptors' targets are unknown. One entry per CDR3 protein, called by TCRdb with MiXCR from the reads. The sample records roughly 920,000 distinct CDR3 sequences, 31% being singletons. Source: cultured CD8+ T cells from PBMCs, taken from culture after CMV antigen stimulation. The receptor source for this set is a human donor in good health (CMV status not recorded). Some clones in this sample may be carry-over from other donors' samples.

V and J are TRBV25-1 and TRBJ1-1; D is uncertain. Per germline, CDR1 MGHDK and CDR2 SYGVNS. Trimming took off 4 bases at V and 1 base at J, with 13 bases between the two ends. This CDR3 has 15 amino acids. CDR3 in amino acids: CASSASTAGNTEAFF. CDR3 coding DNA: TGTGCCAGCAGTGCCTCGACCGCCGGGAACACTGAAGCTTTCTTT.

The V and J genes are TRBV19 and TRBJ1-2; D gene ambiguous. The CDR3 totals 13 residues. The V and J ends lost 7 bases and 2 bases respectively, with 11 bases between them. Germline V gene sequence: CDR1 LNHDA, CDR2 SQIVND (reference sequence). The DNA of the CDR3 is TGTGCCAGTACCCTTACAAGAAACTATGGCTACACCTTC. It specifies CASTLTRNYGYTF.

The genes are TRBV7-8 and TRBJ1-1; TRBD1 agrees at 9 bases. The CDR3 is 16 amino acids. After removal of 5 bases from V and 2 bases from J, the junction contained 9 bases not matched to a gene. Germline assignment: CDR1 SGHVS and CDR2 FQNEAQ. As DNA, the CDR3 is TGTGCCAGCAGCGTCCACAGGGGGCAGGTAAACACTGAAGCTTTCTTT. This gives the protein CASSVHRGQVNTEAFF.

This clonotype was seen a few times. The gene calls are TRBV4-3 and TRBJ1-1, with 8 bases lining up with TRBD1. The junction had 10 bases not matched to a gene; V was cut back by 3 bases and J by 7 bases. This CDR3 region has 15 residues. The germline V gene has CDR1 LGHNA and CDR2 YSLEER. In nucleotides, the CDR3 is TGCGCCAGCAGCCATCGGATCCAGGGGGCTTTTGAAGCTTTCTTT. The encoded protein is CASSHRIQGAFEAFF.

With respect to this clonotype: A much larger clone is a single base away; this may be a read error. V and J are TRBV11-2 and TRBJ1-3; no firm D call. CDR1 SGHAT and CDR2 FQNNGV come from the germline V gene. The CDR3 runs to 16 residues. V lost 5 bases to trimming and J lost 4 bases, with 18 bases between them. The CDR3 DNA is TGTGCCAGCAGCAAACCGGACCACAGAACGGGAAACACCATATATTTT. It encodes CASSKPDHRTGNTIYF.

This clonotype was detected ten times or more. CDR3 coding DNA: TGTGCCAGCAGCTCACCTGACAGGGGGAAGTACGAGCAGTACGTC. It translates to CASSSPDRGKYEQYV. This chain joins TRBV7-8 and TRBJ2-7, with 9 nucleotides matching TRBD1. The germline V gene has CDR1 SGHVS and CDR2 FQNEAQ. The CDR3 length is 15 residues. The J segment lost 4 bases and the V segment lost 4 bases, leaving 8 bases of the junction unmatched.

The rearrangement uses TRBV11-2 and TRBJ2-7; D might be TRBD1 or TRBD2, each matching 6 bases. The ends were cut back, 0 bases at V and 3 bases at J, with 12 bases in the middle. The CDR3 is made up of 15 amino acids. The V gene's germline CDR1 is SGHAT and CDR2 FQNNGV. CDR3 sequence: CASSLDLQGGYEQYF. In nucleotides, the CDR3 is TGTGCCAGCAGCTTAGATCTACAGGGAGGCTACGAGCAGTACTTC. Full variable domain (rest looked up from reference TRBV11-2 and TRBJ2-7): EAGVAQSPRYKIIEKRQSVAFWCNPISGHATLYWYQQILGQGPKLLIQFQNNGVVDDSQLPKDRFSAERLKGVDSTLKIQPAKLEDSAVYLCASSLDLQGGYEQYFGPGTRLTVT.

This chain uses TRBV6-1 with TRBJ2-3, with a possible D match to TRBD2 (5 bases). This CDR3 region has 16 residues. Per the germline V gene, CDR1 is MNHNS and CDR2 is SASEGT. The germline V and J ends were trimmed by 5 bases and 0 bases, with 15 bases remaining between them. As DNA, the CDR3 is TGTGCCAGCAGTTACGAAAGGACTCCTAGCACAGATACGCAGTATTTT. Encoded protein: CASSYERTPSTDTQYF.

This clonotype showed up many times. The chain links TRBV7-2 to TRBJ2-7, with TRBD1 as a possible D gene (5 bases). The CDR3 contains 14 residues. Trimming stripped 1 base from V and 2 bases from J, with 9 bases between. CDR1 is SGHTA, CDR2 FQGNSA, per germline. The CDR3 here is CASSLVAGTYEQYV. The CDR3 nucleotides are TGTGCCAGCAGCTTAGTTGCAGGGACCTACGAGCAGTACGTC.

This clonotype was observed many times. This chain connects TRBV12-3 or TRBV12-4 to TRBJ1-1; D is ambiguous. Trimming left V 2 bases short and J 5 bases short, with 9 bases between. CDR3 length: 13 amino acids. CDR3 sequence: CASSLSLGTEAFF. In DNA form, the CDR3 reads TGTGCCAGCAGTTTATCCCTTGGGACTGAAGCTTTCTTT.

The chain carries TRBV29-1 and TRBJ1-5; D remains ambiguous. This CDR3 has 13 amino acids. V dropped 3 bases and J dropped 6 bases, with 12 bases sitting between them. Germline values: CDR1 SQVTM, CDR2 ANQGSEA. In nucleotides, the CDR3 is TGCAGCGTTGATAGCGGGATGGGTCAGCCCCAGCATTTT. Translated, it gives CSVDSGMGQPQHF. Complete variable domain (other parts from reference TRBV29-1 and TRBJ1-5): SAVISQKPSRDICQRGTSLTIQCQVDSQVTMMFWYRQQPGQSLTLIATANQGSEATYESGFVIDKFPISRPNLTFSTLTVSNMSPEDSSIYLCSVDSGMGQPQHFGDGTRLSIL.

This rearrangement joins TRBV4-1 to TRBJ2-2, with 8 bases aligning to TRBD1. J gave up 3 bases and V 4 bases, and 4 bases lay outside the gene matches. This CDR3 is built from 15 residues. Germline-derived CDR1 and CDR2 are MGHRA and YSYEKL. In DNA form, the CDR3 reads TGCGCCAGCAGCCCGACAGGGGTCGACACCGGGGAGCTGTTTTTT. It codes for CASSPTGVDTGELFF.